What follows are 8 T cell receptor gamma chains derived from one specimen sequenced in a study of gamma-delta chains in newborns, infants, children. With CATT, TCRdb re-called clones from the reads. This table holds 4,000 or so gamma-chain clones, around 64% found once. Sequenced sample: blood. These receptors originate from a child who was a newborn, infant or young child, either healthy, febrile or measles-vaccinated (not recorded which).

J is TRGJ1 or TRGJ2 and V is TRGV2. TCRdb carries no J gene annotation; the J gene was assigned here by matching the DNA with germline. From germline, CDR1 is EGSNGY and CDR2 YDSYNSKV. This CDR3 comprises 11 residues. The V and J ends lost 0 bases and 11 bases, in that order; junction bases with no gene match: 4. The CDR3 loop reads CATWDGRQKLF. The CDR3, as DNA: TGTGCCACCTGGGACGGGCGTCAGAAACTCTTT.

The rearrangement joins TRGV2 to TRGJP2. The J gene, not given by TCRdb, was assigned here from a germline match of the nucleotide sequence. The CDR3 loop spans 15 amino acids. Per the germline V gene, CDR1 is EGSNGY and CDR2 is YDSYNSKV. V lost 1 base to trimming and J lost 2 bases; unmatched junction nucleotides: 4. The CDR3 region is CATWDGKSSDWIKTF. DNA of the CDR3: TGTGCCACCTGGGACGGCAAAAGTAGTGATTGGATCAAGACGTTT.

The rearrangement joins TRGV5 to TRGJ1 or TRGJ2. TCRdb offers no J gene call, so here the DNA was matched to germline to obtain one. The CDR3 sequence is 14 residues long. Germline values: CDR1 VINAFY, CDR2 YDVSNSKD. With V trimmed by 0 bases and J by 12 bases, 14 bases remained unmatched. CDR3 sequence reads: CATWDRPRGSGKLF. In nucleotides, the CDR3 is TGTGCCACCTGGGACAGGCCTCGAGGGTCGGGGAAACTCTTT.

This clone was counted a few times. J is TRGJ1 or TRGJ2 and V is TRGV4. No J gene was available from TCRdb, and it was assigned here by a germline match of the DNA. This CDR3 is built from 13 residues. Germline assignment: CDR1 EGSTGY and CDR2 YDSYTSSV. V shed 4 bases, J shed 7 bases, and the junction held 10 bases outside the gene matches. CDR3 DNA: TGTGCCACCTGGGAATGGCTAAAGTATAAGAAACTCTTT. Amino acids: CATWEWLKYKKLF.

A note on this clone: Other DNA sequences in this sample translate to the same CDR3. The rearrangement joins TRGV8 to TRGJP2. The J gene, left out of TCRdb, was set here by checking the DNA against germline. Germline CDR1 is VENAVY and CDR2 is YDSYNSRV. CDR3 length equals 14 residues. V gave up 2 bases and J gave up 6 bases; unmatched junction bases: 6. CDR3: CATWDTRGDWIKTF. The CDR3, as DNA: TGTGCCACCTGGGATACGCGTGGTGATTGGATCAAGACGTTT.

There are a few counts of this clone. The sample contains more than one DNA sequence encoding this CDR3. The chain links TRGV9 to TRGJP. TCRdb records no J gene; here it was assigned by comparing the DNA to germline. J lost 4 bases, V lost 2 bases, and 5 bases had no gene match. In germline, CDR1 is GITISATS, CDR2 ISYDGTV (reference sequence). There are 17 residues in the CDR3. The DNA of the CDR3 is TGTGCCTTGTGGGAGGACTTACAAGAGTTGGGCAAAAAAATCAAGGTATTT. It specifies CALWEDLQELGKKIKVF.

Concerning this clone itself: A junction end diverges from the germline sequence, so it may reflect a read error. The J gene is TRGJP, the V gene TRGV9. TCRdb is silent on the J gene; assignment here came from matching the DNA to germline. In germline, CDR1 is GITISATS, CDR2 ISYDGTV (reference sequence). The length of the CDR3 is 17 residues. The CDR3 coding sequence is TGTGCCTTGTGGGAGGTGCACGATGGGTTGGACAAAAAAATCAAGGTATTT. Translation: CALWEVHDGLDKKIKVF.

In DNA, the CDR3 is TGTGCCTTGTGGGCCCTGGACAAACAAGAGTTGGGCAAAAAAATCAAGGTATTT. Its protein product is CALWALDKQELGKKIKVF. The gene calls are TRGV9 and TRGJP. The J gene is not listed in TCRdb, so it was assigned here from a DNA match to germline. With V trimmed by 5 bases and J by 4 bases, 11 bases remained unmatched. Germline V gene sequence: CDR1 GITISATS, CDR2 ISYDGTV (reference sequence). The CDR3 has 18 residues.